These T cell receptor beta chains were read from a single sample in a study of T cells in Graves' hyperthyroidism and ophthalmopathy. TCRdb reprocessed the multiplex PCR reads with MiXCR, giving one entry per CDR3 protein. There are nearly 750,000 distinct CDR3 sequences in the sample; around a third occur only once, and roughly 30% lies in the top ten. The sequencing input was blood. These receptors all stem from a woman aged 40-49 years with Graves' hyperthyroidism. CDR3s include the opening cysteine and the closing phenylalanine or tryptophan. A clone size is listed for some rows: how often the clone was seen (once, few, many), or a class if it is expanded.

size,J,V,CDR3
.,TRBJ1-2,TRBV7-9,CASSKDTQDYGYTF
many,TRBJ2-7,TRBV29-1,CSVELYRGRGYEQYF
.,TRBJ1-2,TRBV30,CAWSAQVQGYTF
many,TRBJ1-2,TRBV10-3,CAISPGQGYGYTF
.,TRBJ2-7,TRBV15,CATSRPYGYEQYF
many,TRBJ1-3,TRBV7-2,CASSQAGSGNTIYF
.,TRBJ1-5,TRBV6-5,CASSYSGEPQHF
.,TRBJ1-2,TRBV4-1,CASSQDSPRGGYTF
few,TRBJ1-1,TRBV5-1,CASSLVSASTEAFF
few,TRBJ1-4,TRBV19,CASSVTTNEELFF
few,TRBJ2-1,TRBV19,CASGQGGHAEQFF
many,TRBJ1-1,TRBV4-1,CASSQVRRNTEAFF
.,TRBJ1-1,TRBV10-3,CAISYRGLMNTEAFF
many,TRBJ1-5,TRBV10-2,CASSESTSGVNLPGQPQHF
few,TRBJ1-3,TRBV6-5,CATTSSGNTIYF
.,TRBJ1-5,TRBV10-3,CAITPGQRNQPQHF
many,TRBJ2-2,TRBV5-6,CASNFGAGELFF
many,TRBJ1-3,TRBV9,CASSGGTDSGNTIYF
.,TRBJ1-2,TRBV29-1,CSVDGSTGTF
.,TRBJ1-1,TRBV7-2,CASSFPGSSLANTEAFF
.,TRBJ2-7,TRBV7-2,CASSPSERRTYEQYF
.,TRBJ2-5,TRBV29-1,CSVGSRGDNQETQYF
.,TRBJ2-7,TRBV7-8,CASSEKRIGFYEQYF
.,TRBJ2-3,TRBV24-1,CATSEYRDTQYF